The 13 T cell receptor beta chains listed next were all sequenced from one sample in a study of T cell changes during pregnancy in multiple sclerosis. Method: immunoSEQ multiplex PCR; TCRdb's copy keeps in-frame clones and lacks some. The sample lists under 75,000 clones; roughly nine tenths were seen once. The sequenced sample was peripheral blood, obtained in the third trimester of pregnancy. The source of these receptors is a female donor in good health, enrolled as a control in a pregnancy study.

CDR3 nucleotide sequence: TGTGCCATCAAGGAGACCTACACTGAAGCTTTCTTT. It yields the protein CAIKETYTEAFF. The chain carries TRBV6-1 and TRBJ1-1; unclear D gene. V was pared by 10 bases and J by 3 bases, with 12 bases between. CDR3 length: 12 amino acids. The germline gives CDR1 MNHNS, CDR2 SASEGT.

J is TRBJ2-1 and V is TRBV6-5, with 11 bases lining up with TRBD2. The CDR3 is 16 amino acids. Unmatched junction bases numbered 7, after V lost 2 bases and J lost 7 bases. Germline V gene lookup returns CDR1 MNHEY and CDR2 SVGAGI. The CDR3 DNA sequence: TGTGCCAGCAGTTACACTAGCGGGAGCGGAGGGAATGAGCAGTTCTTC. Protein product: CASSYTSGSGGNEQFF.

The V call is TRBV7-6, the J call TRBJ2-1; tentatively, D is TRBD2 (6 bases). The germline V and J ends were trimmed by 1 base and 0 bases, with 7 bases remaining between them. Germline V lookup: CDR1 SGHVS, CDR2 FNYEAQ. The CDR3 loop spans 15 amino acids. The CDR3 here is CASSLEGLSYNEQFF. CDR3 nucleotides: TGTGCCAGCAGCTTAGAGGGACTCTCCTACAATGAGCAGTTCTTC.

This chain links TRBV10-1 with TRBJ2-3; 14 bases align to TRBD2. The CDR3 is 19 amino acids. Germline loops: CDR1 WNHNN, CDR2 SYGVQD (reference sequence). Trimming removed 8 bases from V and 0 bases from J; junction bases left unmatched: 13. CDR3 bases: TGCGCCAGCTGGGGACTAGCGGGAGTCCCACCCTCTAGCACAGATACGCAGTATTTT. Protein sequence: CASWGLAGVPPSSTDTQYF.

The chain couples TRBV27 to TRBJ2-7, with D uncertain. The germline V and J ends were trimmed by 2 bases and 1 base, with 12 bases remaining between them. Germline V gene lookup returns CDR1 MNHEY and CDR2 SMNVEV (reference sequence). The length of the CDR3 is 15 residues. CDR3 DNA sequence: TGTGCCAGCAGTTTAGTTTATGGCAGATCCTACGAGCAGTACTTC. Protein sequence: CASSLVYGRSYEQYF.

The chain couples TRBV10-3 to TRBJ2-7, with 10 bases that match TRBD1. V lost 1 base, J lost 5 bases, and 11 bases stayed unmatched. The germline CDR1 and CDR2 sequences are ENHRY and SYGVKD. There are 17 residues in the CDR3. CDR3 sequence: CAISEYPLGQGINEQYF. In DNA form, the CDR3 reads TGTGCCATCAGTGAGTACCCCCTGGGACAGGGGATTAACGAGCAGTACTTC.

This chain joins TRBV4-1 and TRBJ1-2; a weak D match, TRBD1 (5 bases). Looked up from germline, CDR1 is MGHRA and CDR2 is YSYEKL. The CDR3 sequence is 14 residues long. V was trimmed by 6 bases and J by 2 bases, leaving 13 bases between them. CDR3 in DNA: TGCGCCAGCAGTGGAGGGGCAAAAAACTATGGCTACACCTTC. This gives the protein CASSGGAKNYGYTF.

This chain connects TRBV4-3 to TRBJ1-5, with D unresolved. Germline V lookup: CDR1 LGHNA, CDR2 YSLEER. This CDR3 has 17 amino acids. The V end lost 4 bases, the J end lost 4 bases, and 20 bases lay between the germline ends. The DNA for the CDR3 is TGCGCCAGCAGCCCGATCAGGTCAGGCGTGAGAAATCAGCCCCAGCATTTT. This gives the protein CASSPIRSGVRNQPQHF.

V gene TRBV18 combines with J gene TRBJ1-1, with 12 bases lining up with TRBD1. CDR3 length: 16 amino acids. With 3 bases clipped from V and 3 bases from J, the junction kept 5 bases outside the gene matches. Looked up from germline, CDR1 is KGHSH and CDR2 is LQKENI. CDR3 amino acids: CASSPPRDRGHTEAFF. CDR3 coding DNA: TGTGCCAGCTCACCCCCAAGGGACAGGGGGCACACTGAAGCTTTCTTT.

V gene TRBV28 combines with J gene TRBJ2-1, with 7 bases fitting TRBD2. J gave up 2 bases and V 3 bases, and 7 bases lay outside the gene matches. Germline CDR1 and CDR2: MDHEN and SYDVKM. The CDR3 runs 16 residues. CDR3 in amino acids: CASSLPGAGAYNEQFF. The CDR3 region has the DNA TGTGCCAGCAGTTTGCCTGGGGCGGGAGCCTACAATGAGCAGTTCTTC. Variable domain in full (rest from reference TRBV28 and TRBJ2-1): DVKVTQSSRYLVKRTGEKVFLECVQDMDHENMFWYRQDPGLGLRLIYFSYDVKMKEKGDIPEGYSVSREKKERFSLILESASTNQTSMYLCASSLPGAGAYNEQFFGPGTRLTVL.

V and J are TRBV25-1 and TRBJ1-1; D gene uncertain. Germline V gives CDR1 MGHDK, CDR2 SYGVNS. CDR3 length: 15 amino acids. V lost 3 bases, J lost 1 base, and 12 bases lay in between. Written as DNA, the CDR3 is TGTGCCAGCAGTGACAGGCCCGGGAAGAACACTGAAGCTTTCTTT. Its protein is CASSDRPGKNTEAFF.

The chain links TRBV7-3 to TRBJ2-1; TRBD1 matches at 10 bases. Germline V lookup: CDR1 SGHTA, CDR2 FQGTGA. The V segment lost 5 bases and the J segment 10 bases; nucleotides outside the gene matches: 5. The length of the CDR3 is 13 residues. For the CDR3, the DNA is TGTGCCAGCAGCCCGACAGGGGGCGGGGAGCAGTTCTTC. Translated, it gives CASSPTGGGEQFF. Combining the CDR3 with reference TRBV7-3 and TRBJ2-1 gives the whole variable domain GAGVSQTPSNKVTEKGKYVELRCDPISGHTALYWYRQSLGQGPEFLIYFQGTGAADDSGLPNDRFFAVRPEGSVSTLKIQRTERGDSAVYLCASSPTGGGEQFFGPGTRLTVL.

This chain joins TRBV19 and TRBJ2-2, with 8 positions matching TRBD1. The CDR3 loop spans 15 amino acids. The germline gives CDR1 LNHDA, CDR2 SQIVND (reference sequence). V shed 1 base and J 7 bases; nucleotides not matched to a gene: 5. CDR3 bases: TGTGCCAGTAGTATAGTGGGACAGGTGCGCGGGGAGCTGTTTTTT. This sequence encodes CASSIVGQVRGELFF.